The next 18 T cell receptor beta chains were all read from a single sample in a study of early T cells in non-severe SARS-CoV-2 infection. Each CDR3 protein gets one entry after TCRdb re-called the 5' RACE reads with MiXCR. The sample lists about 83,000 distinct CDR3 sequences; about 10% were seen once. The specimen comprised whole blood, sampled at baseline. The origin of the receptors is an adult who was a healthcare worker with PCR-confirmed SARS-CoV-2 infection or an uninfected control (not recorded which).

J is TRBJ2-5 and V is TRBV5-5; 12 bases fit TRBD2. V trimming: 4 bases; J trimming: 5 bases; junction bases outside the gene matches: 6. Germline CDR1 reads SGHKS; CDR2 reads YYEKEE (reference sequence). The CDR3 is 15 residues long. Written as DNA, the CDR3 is TGTGCCAGCAGCCCAAGACTAGCGGGAGCGGAGACCCAGTACTTC. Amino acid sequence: CASSPRLAGAETQYF.

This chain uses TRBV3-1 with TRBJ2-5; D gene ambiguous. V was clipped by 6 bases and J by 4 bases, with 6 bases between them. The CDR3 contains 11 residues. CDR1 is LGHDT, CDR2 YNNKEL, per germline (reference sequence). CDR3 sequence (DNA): TGTGCCAGCAGTTATATAGAGACCCAGTACTTC. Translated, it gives CASSYIETQYF.

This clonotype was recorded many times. The CDR3 spells CASSLDFYGSGELFF. DNA for the CDR3: TGTGCCAGCAGCTTAGATTTCTACGGGAGCGGGGAGCTGTTTTTT. The V call is TRBV7-6, the J call TRBJ2-2, with TRBD2 as a possible D gene (6 bases). The germline V gene encodes CDR1 SGHVS and CDR2 FNYEAQ. CDR3 size: 15 residues. The ends were cut back, 1 base at V and 7 bases at J, with 13 bases in the middle.

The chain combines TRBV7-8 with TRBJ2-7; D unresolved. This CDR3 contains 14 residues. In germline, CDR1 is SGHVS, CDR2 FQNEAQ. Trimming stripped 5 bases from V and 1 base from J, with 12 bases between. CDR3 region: CASSASWESYEQYF. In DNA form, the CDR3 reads TGTGCCAGCAGCGCCAGCTGGGAATCCTACGAGCAGTACTTC.

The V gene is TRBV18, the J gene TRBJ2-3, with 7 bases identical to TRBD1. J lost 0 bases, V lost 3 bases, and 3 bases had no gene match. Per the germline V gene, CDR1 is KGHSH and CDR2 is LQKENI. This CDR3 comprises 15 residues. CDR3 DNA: TGTGCCAGCTCACCGGACAGGACTAGCACAGATACGCAGTATTTT. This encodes CASSPDRTSTDTQYF. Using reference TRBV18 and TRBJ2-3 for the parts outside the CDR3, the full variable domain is NAGVMQNPRHLVRRRGQEARLRCSPMKGHSHVYWYRQLPEEGLKFMVYLQKENIIDESGMPKERFSAEFPKEGPSILRIQQVVRGDSAAYFCASSPDRTSTDTQYFGPGTRLTVL.

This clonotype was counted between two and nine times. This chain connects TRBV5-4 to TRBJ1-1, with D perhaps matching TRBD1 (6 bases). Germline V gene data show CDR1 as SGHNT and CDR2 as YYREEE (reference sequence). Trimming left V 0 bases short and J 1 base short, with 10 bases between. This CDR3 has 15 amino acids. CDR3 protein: CASSLVDSGNTEAFF. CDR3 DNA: TGTGCCAGCAGCTTGGTGGACAGCGGGAACACTGAAGCTTTCTTT.

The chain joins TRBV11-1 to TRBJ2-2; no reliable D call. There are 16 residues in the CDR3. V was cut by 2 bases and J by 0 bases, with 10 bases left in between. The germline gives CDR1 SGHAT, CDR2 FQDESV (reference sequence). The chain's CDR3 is CASSLIPFTNTGELFF. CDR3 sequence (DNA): TGTGCCAGCAGCTTAATCCCATTTACGAACACCGGGGAGCTGTTTTTT.

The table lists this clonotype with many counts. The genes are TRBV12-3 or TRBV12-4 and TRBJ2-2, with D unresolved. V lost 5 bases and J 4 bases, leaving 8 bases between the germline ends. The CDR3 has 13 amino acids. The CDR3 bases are TGTGCCAGCAGTGCCTCTAGCACCGGGGAGCTGTTTTTT. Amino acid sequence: CASSASSTGELFF.

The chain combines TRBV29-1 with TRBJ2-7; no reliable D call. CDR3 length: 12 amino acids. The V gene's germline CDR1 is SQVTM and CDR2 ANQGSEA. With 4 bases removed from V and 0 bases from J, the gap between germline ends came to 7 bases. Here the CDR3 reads CSVATNSYEQYF. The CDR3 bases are TGCAGCGTTGCCACTAACTCCTACGAGCAGTACTTC.

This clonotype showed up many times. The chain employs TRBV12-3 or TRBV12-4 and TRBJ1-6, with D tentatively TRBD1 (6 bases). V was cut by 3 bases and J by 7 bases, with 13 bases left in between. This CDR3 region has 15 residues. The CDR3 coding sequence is TGTGCCAGCAGTTTTGAGGGCAGGGGCAATTCACCCCTCCACTTT. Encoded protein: CASSFEGRGNSPLHF.

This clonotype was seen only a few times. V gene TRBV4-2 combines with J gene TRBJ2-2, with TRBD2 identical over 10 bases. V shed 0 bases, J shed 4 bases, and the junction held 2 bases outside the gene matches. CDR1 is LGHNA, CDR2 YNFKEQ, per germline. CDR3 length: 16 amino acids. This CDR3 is CASSQDPSGSTGELFF. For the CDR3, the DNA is TGTGCCAGCAGCCAAGATCCTAGCGGGAGCACCGGGGAGCTGTTTTTT.

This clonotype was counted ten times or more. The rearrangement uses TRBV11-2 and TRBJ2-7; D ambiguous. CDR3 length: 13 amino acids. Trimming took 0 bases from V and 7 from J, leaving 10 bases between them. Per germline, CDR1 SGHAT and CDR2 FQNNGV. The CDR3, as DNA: TGTGCCAGCAGCTTAGAACCCCTGGGGGAGCAGTACTTC. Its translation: CASSLEPLGEQYF.

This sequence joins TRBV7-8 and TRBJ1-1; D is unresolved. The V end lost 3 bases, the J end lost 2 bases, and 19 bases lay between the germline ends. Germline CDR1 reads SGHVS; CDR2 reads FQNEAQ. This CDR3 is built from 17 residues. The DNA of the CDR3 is TGTGCCAGCAGCTTCATAACCGGGCCCCGGCTTAACACTGAAGCTTTCTTT. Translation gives CASSFITGPRLNTEAFF.

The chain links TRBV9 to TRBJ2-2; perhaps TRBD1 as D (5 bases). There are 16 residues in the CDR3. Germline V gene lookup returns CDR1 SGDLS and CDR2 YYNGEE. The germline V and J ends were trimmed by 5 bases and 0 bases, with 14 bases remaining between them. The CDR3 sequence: CASSSRPGTNTGELFF. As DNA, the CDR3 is TGTGCCAGCAGTTCTAGACCAGGGACGAACACCGGGGAGCTGTTTTTT.

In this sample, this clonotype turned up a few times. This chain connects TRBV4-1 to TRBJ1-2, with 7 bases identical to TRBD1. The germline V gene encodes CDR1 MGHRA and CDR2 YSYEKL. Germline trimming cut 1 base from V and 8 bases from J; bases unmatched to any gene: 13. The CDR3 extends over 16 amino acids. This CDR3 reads CASSQVLTGMRPGYTF. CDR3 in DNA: TGCGCCAGCAGCCAAGTCCTGACAGGGATGCGACCGGGCTACACCTTC.

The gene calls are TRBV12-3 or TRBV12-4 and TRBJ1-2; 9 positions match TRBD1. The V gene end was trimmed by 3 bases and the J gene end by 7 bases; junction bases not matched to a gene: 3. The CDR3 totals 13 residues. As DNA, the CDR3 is TGTGCCAGCAGTTTTGGGGACAGGGCTGGCTACACCTTC. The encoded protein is CASSFGDRAGYTF.

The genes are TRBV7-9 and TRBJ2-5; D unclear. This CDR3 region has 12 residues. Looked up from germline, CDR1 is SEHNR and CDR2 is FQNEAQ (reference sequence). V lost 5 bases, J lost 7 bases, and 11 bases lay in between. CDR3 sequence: CASSPAEPTQYF. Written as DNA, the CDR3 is TGTGCCAGCAGCCCCGCAGAGCCGACCCAGTACTTC.

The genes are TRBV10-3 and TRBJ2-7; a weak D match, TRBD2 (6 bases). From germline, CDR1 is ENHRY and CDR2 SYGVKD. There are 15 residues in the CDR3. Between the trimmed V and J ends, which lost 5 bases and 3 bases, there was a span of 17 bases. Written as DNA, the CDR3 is TGTGCCATCAGTAACCCGGGGACTCTTGGCTACGAGCAGTACTTC. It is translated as CAISNPGTLGYEQYF.